These 15 T cell receptor beta chains originate from one sample sequenced in a study of identical twins. TCRdb processed the 5' RACE reads anew with MiXCR; each CDR3 protein has one entry. Found here are nearly 900,000 distinct CDR3 sequences, 12% of them singletons; the top ten hold about 1.5%. These records were also assigned to another study, of yellow fever vaccine responses in identical twins.

Sequencing input: PBMCs. Source of these receptors: a young woman in good health.

The rearrangement joins TRBV24-1 to TRBJ2-7; possibly TRBD2 for D (6 bases). Trimming left V 9 bases short and J 5 bases short, with 22 bases between. This CDR3 region has 15 residues. Per the germline V gene, CDR1 is KGHDR and CDR2 is SFDVKD. CDR3: CATAASSGLNHEQYF. The CDR3, as DNA: TGTGCCACCGCCGCTAGTTCGGGACTTAACCACGAGCAGTACTTC.

As concerns this clonotype: A read error may explain this, as a much larger clone is one base away. This chain uses TRBV2 with TRBJ2-3, with D tentatively TRBD2 (6 bases). V was cut by 5 bases and J by 3 bases, with 15 bases left in between. The CDR3 extends over 15 amino acids. CDR1 and CDR2 from the germline V gene are SNHLY and FYNNEI. The CDR3 protein is CASSHDKGGTDTQYF. The CDR3 region has the DNA TGTGCCAGCAGTCATGACAAGGGAGGAACAGATACGCAGTATTTT.

This clonotype was observed at least ten times. The chain links TRBV14 to TRBJ1-1; maybe TRBD1 (5 bases). Trimming left V 4 bases short and J 9 bases short, with 15 bases between. Germline CDR1 SGHDN, CDR2 FVKESK. The CDR3 covers 13 residues. In nucleotides, the CDR3 is TGTGCCAGCAGCCGAGACAGCGTCGATAAAGCTTTCTTT. Protein product: CASSRDSVDKAFF.

There are many counts of this clonotype. The J gene is TRBJ1-1, the V gene TRBV20-1; D unclear. This CDR3 region has 13 residues. CDR1 is DFQATT and CDR2 is SNEGSKA in the germline V gene (reference sequence). Trimming removed 6 bases at V and 5 bases at J, with 16 bases between. The chain's CDR3 is CSAPGGRTTEAFF. CDR3 coding DNA: TGCAGTGCCCCTGGTGGACGAACAACTGAAGCTTTCTTT.

This sequence joins TRBV10-3 and TRBJ1-3, with 9 bases lining up with TRBD1. V lost 6 bases to trimming and J lost 1 base; unmatched junction nucleotides: 1. The length of the CDR3 is 14 residues. The germline V gene encodes CDR1 ENHRY and CDR2 SYGVKD. This CDR3 is CAIRGTGSGNTIYF. The CDR3 nucleotides read TGTGCCATCAGGGGGACAGGGTCTGGAAACACCATATATTTT.

This clonotype was picked up many times. V gene TRBV7-3 combines with J gene TRBJ2-4; tentative D call: TRBD1 (6 bases). V was trimmed by 1 base and J by 8 bases, leaving 12 bases between them. This CDR3 region has 14 residues. The germline V gene encodes CDR1 SGHTA and CDR2 FQGTGA. CDR3 DNA sequence: TGTGCCAGCAGCTTAATGGGAGCAGGGGACATTCAGTACTTC. Protein sequence: CASSLMGAGDIQYF. Drawing the rest from reference TRBV7-3 and TRBJ2-4, the complete variable domain is GAGVSQTPSNKVTEKGKYVELRCDPISGHTALYWYRQSLGQGPEFLIYFQGTGAADDSGLPNDRFFAVRPEGSVSTLKIQRTERGDSAVYLCASSLMGAGDIQYFGAGTRLSVL.

This sequence joins TRBV19 and TRBJ1-1; D remains ambiguous. Germline-derived CDR1 and CDR2 are LNHDA and SQIVND (reference sequence). The V and J ends lost 1 base and 10 bases respectively, with 10 bases between them. There are 12 residues in the CDR3. The DNA for the CDR3 is TGTGCCAGTAGTATAGCGGGATTAGGAGCTTTCTTT. It yields the protein CASSIAGLGAFF.

This clonotype showed up many times. The chain is built from TRBV28 and TRBJ2-7; D not resolved. V was trimmed by 6 bases and J by 3 bases, leaving 6 bases between them. This CDR3 spans 11 amino acids. CDR1 and CDR2 (germline): MDHEN, SYDVKM. CDR3 in DNA: TGTGCCAGCAGGGCGCACTACGAGCAGTACTTC. It is translated as CASRAHYEQYF.

In this sample, this clonotype turned up a few times. The V gene is TRBV7-8, the J gene TRBJ2-1, with a tentative D call TRBD1 (8 bases). The germline gives CDR1 SGHVS, CDR2 FQNEAQ. The CDR3 runs 20 residues. Trimming took 3 bases from V and 5 from J, leaving 29 bases between them. CDR3 amino acids: CASSFRTGRLRDYSNNEQFF. CDR3 bases: TGTGCCAGCAGCTTCAGGACAGGGCGCCTACGGGACTACTCAAACAATGAGCAGTTCTTC.

The rearrangement joins TRBV2 to TRBJ1-5; D is ambiguous. Germline-derived CDR1 and CDR2 are SNHLY and FYNNEI. V was clipped by 4 bases and J by 4 bases, with 11 bases between them. This CDR3 comprises 14 residues. In DNA, the CDR3 is TGTGCCAGCAGTGGTCTCCCCGGGAATCAGCCCCAGCATTTT. It specifies CASSGLPGNQPQHF.

Only a few counts were recorded for this clonotype. The chain employs TRBV28 and TRBJ2-7, with D possibly matching TRBD1 (5 bases). V lost 5 bases and J 6 bases, leaving 14 bases between the germline ends. Germline loops: CDR1 MDHEN, CDR2 SYDVKM. CDR3 length: 13 residues. CDR3 region: CASSLIDSTEQYF. CDR3 coding DNA: TGTGCCAGCAGTCTCATAGACAGTACCGAGCAGTACTTC.

This clonotype was detected a few times. The chain uses TRBV11-1 and TRBJ2-6; perhaps TRBD1 as D (5 bases). This CDR3 spans 18 amino acids. Germline V gene sequence: CDR1 SGHAT, CDR2 FQDESV (reference sequence). Trimming removed 5 bases at V and 0 bases at J, with 17 bases between. The CDR3 coding sequence is TGTGCCAGCAGCCCTCGGACACCCTCGAACTCTGGGGCCAACGTCCTGACTTTC. Encoded protein: CASSPRTPSNSGANVLTF.

This clonotype was recorded many times. This chain uses TRBV28 with TRBJ2-1, with D tentatively TRBD1 (5 bases). V was clipped by 7 bases and J by 3 bases, with 10 bases between them. This CDR3 is built from 13 residues. Germline loops: CDR1 MDHEN, CDR2 SYDVKM. CDR3 coding DNA: TGTGCCAGCACAGGGCGGATCTACAATGAGCAGTTCTTC. It translates to CASTGRIYNEQFF.

This clonotype was observed many times. The chain carries TRBV24-1 and TRBJ2-5; no definite D call. The CDR3 loop spans 16 amino acids. The V gene's germline CDR1 is KGHDR and CDR2 SFDVKD. The V end lost 3 bases, the J end lost 5 bases, and 18 bases lay between the germline ends. The CDR3, as DNA: TGTGCCACCAGTGATCCCCGGGCCGGGTATCGGGAGACCCAGTACTTC. It translates to CATSDPRAGYRETQYF.

This clonotype was detected only a few times. This rearrangement joins TRBV5-1 to TRBJ2-1; 13 bases match TRBD2. Germline-derived CDR1 and CDR2 are SGHRS and YFSETQ. V lost 7 bases, J lost 0 bases, and 13 bases stayed unmatched. This CDR3 is 19 amino acids long. The CDR3, as DNA: TGCGCCAGCGCCACACTAGCGGGAGGGCCAAAATTCTCCTACAATGAGCAGTTCTTC. Its protein is CASATLAGGPKFSYNEQFF.